This record concerns one TCR beta chain sequence. Its cognate antigen is unknown. This sample was included in a study of CD8+CD57+ T cells in acquired aplastic anemia. Broader study findings: Overlapping CD8+ CDR3 repertoires of patients and controls contained approximately 28 shared sequences. Significance was not reached for CD8+ Simpson's diversity between patients and controls.

This CDR3 comprises 15 residues. V dropped 4 bases and J dropped 7; count of bases not matched to a gene: 3. Germline-derived CDR1 and CDR2 are SGHTA and FQGTGA. TCR beta VDJ combinations and CDR3 sequences were profiled from genomic DNA. Using its own MiXCR run on the reads, TCRdb lists one record per CDR3 protein. The sample shows roughly 150,000 distinct CDR3 sequences, roughly 48% of them seen only once. What was sequenced was sorted CD4+, CD8+, or CD8+CD57+ T cells (not recorded which) from PBMCs. J is TRBJ1-6 and V is TRBV7-3; 11 bases map to TRBD1. The origin of this receptor is a human donor in good health. The CDR3 nucleotides are TGTGCCAGCAGCTGGACAGGGGGCAACAATTCACCCCTCCACTTT. This gives the protein CASSWTGGNNSPLHF. The complete variable domain, with remaining parts taken from reference TRBV7-3 and TRBJ1-6, reads GAGVSQTPSNKVTEKGKYVELRCDPISGHTALYWYRQSLGQGPEFLIYFQGTGAADDSGLPNDRFFAVRPEGSVSTLKIQRTERGDSAVYLCASSWTGGNNSPLHFGNGTRLTVT.